The clone carrying this TCR beta chain appeared a few times. Its antigen remains unknown. This specimen belongs to a study of CD4 T cells in relation to SARS-CoV-2 and coronaviruses. The wider study: ViraFEST: approximately 10-day antigen culture of PBMCs, then TCR beta CDR3 sequencing. A couple of subjects were Hispanic; patients were roughly 8 males and a few females. General observations from the study: No crossreactivity against non-spike viral proteins was tested here.

Sorted naive or memory CD4+ cells met CEF peptides for approximately ten days. Sequencing used immunoSEQ multiplex PCR; TCRdb keeps in-frame clones, though not all of them. The sample holds 35,000 to 45,000 clones, about four fifths seen once. This sequence was found in an adult with COVID-19. Sequencing was done on a sample of naive CD4+ T cells from PBMCs, cultured in vitro. The subset is: naive CD4+ T cells isolated by negative enrichment.

The CDR3 loop is CASSSRTAYGYTF. The CDR3 nucleotides read TGTGCCAGCAGTTCCCGGACAGCCTATGGCTACACCTTC. The chain links TRBV27 to TRBJ1-2; the D gene is possibly TRBD1 (6 bases). The V end lost 4 bases, the J end lost 4 bases, and 10 bases lay between the germline ends. Germline V gene lookup returns CDR1 MNHEY and CDR2 SMNVEV (reference sequence). CDR3 length equals 13 residues.